What follows are 26 T cell receptor beta chains derived from one specimen sequenced in a study of cytomegalovirus exposure and HLA in healthy donors. Use of 60 Vbeta and 13 Jbeta primers characterized the PCR. Produced via immunoSEQ multiplex PCR; TCRdb's table is partial and in-frame only. Of tens of thousands of clones detected, around 78% appear once; the ten largest clones hold under 6%. Sequencing input: PBMCs. These receptor sequences come from a man between 18 and 35 years old in good health and CMV-seropositive.

This chain uses TRBV18 with TRBJ1-1; D is unresolved. Germline CDR1 KGHSH, CDR2 LQKENI. Between the trimmed V and J ends, which lost 2 bases and 5 bases, there was a span of 15 bases. This CDR3 has 15 residues. DNA for the CDR3: TGTGCCAGCTCACCAACTACTCAGACGGAAACTGAAGCTTTCTTT. It translates to CASSPTTQTETEAFF.

The gene calls are TRBV29-1 and TRBJ2-7, with 9 bases identical to TRBD2. The CDR3 runs to 13 residues. Germline lookup yields CDR1 SQVTM and CDR2 ANQGSEA. V was clipped by 3 bases and J by 6 bases; unmatched bases: 6. In DNA form, the CDR3 reads TGCAGCGTTGAGGCGGGGGGGTCTCTCGAGCAGTACTTC. It yields the protein CSVEAGGSLEQYF.

The count of this clone is one. The V call is TRBV5-1, the J call TRBJ2-1; TRBD2 is a possible D gene (5 bases). The germline V gene encodes CDR1 SGHRS and CDR2 YFSETQ. Trimming took off 0 bases at V and 6 bases at J, with 13 bases between the two ends. The CDR3 loop spans 15 amino acids. CDR3 loop: CASSLAGLASNEQFF. CDR3 nucleotide sequence: TGCGCCAGCAGCTTGGCCGGGCTAGCCTCCAATGAGCAGTTCTTC.

The V and J genes are TRBV5-4 and TRBJ2-5, with 11 bases matching TRBD2. V shed 4 bases and J 5 bases; nucleotides not matched to a gene: 10. Germline CDR1 is SGHNT and CDR2 is YYREEE (reference sequence). This CDR3 region has 16 residues. The CDR3 loop reads CASSPGELAGAETQYF. Here the CDR3 DNA reads TGTGCCAGCAGCCCGGGGGAACTAGCGGGAGCCGAGACCCAGTACTTC.

The V and J genes are TRBV5-1 and TRBJ1-2; D possibly corresponds to TRBD1 (6 bases). CDR1 SGHRS and CDR2 YFSETQ come from the germline V gene. V was pared by 4 bases and J by 8 bases, with 18 bases between. There are 14 residues in the CDR3. Here the CDR3 DNA reads TGCGCCAGCAGCCCCTCGGGACATGGTATGGGCTACACCTTC. Residues: CASSPSGHGMGYTF.

The genes are TRBV27 and TRBJ1-1, with D unresolved. In germline, CDR1 is MNHEY, CDR2 SMNVEV (reference sequence). The germline V and J ends were trimmed by 3 bases and 5 bases, with 10 bases remaining between them. The CDR3 loop spans 13 amino acids. DNA of the CDR3: TGTGCCAGCAGTTTGGGGAGTGCGACTGAAGCTTTCTTT. Residues: CASSLGSATEAFF.

This clone showed up just once. V and J are TRBV6-5 and TRBJ2-5, with 8 bases identical to TRBD1. Trimming at V came to 5 bases and at J to 4 bases, leaving 9 bases not matched to a gene. CDR1 and CDR2 (germline): MNHEY, SVGAGI. The CDR3 has 15 amino acids. The CDR3 reads CASSLEIQGGETQYF. DNA for the CDR3: TGTGCCAGCAGTCTCGAAATACAGGGGGGAGAGACCCAGTACTTC.

The V call is TRBV11-2, the J call TRBJ2-2, with a tentative D call TRBD1 (5 bases). Looked up from germline, CDR1 is SGHAT and CDR2 is FQNNGV. This CDR3 is 15 amino acids long. The germline V and J ends were trimmed by 1 base and 1 base, with 7 bases remaining between them. The CDR3 protein is CASSLGQMNTGELFF. The CDR3, as DNA: TGTGCCAGCAGCTTAGGACAGATGAACACCGGGGAGCTGTTTTTT.

The V call is TRBV25-1, the J call TRBJ2-4; 7 nucleotides line up with TRBD2. Trimming cost V 7 bases and J 0 bases; bases outside gene matches: 9. Germline lookup yields CDR1 MGHDK and CDR2 SYGVNS. CDR3 size: 16 residues. The CDR3 DNA reads as TGTGCCAGCACCTCGGGAGGCCCTCCAGCCAAAAACATTCAGTACTTC. Protein sequence: CASTSGGPPAKNIQYF. The complete variable domain, with remaining parts taken from reference TRBV25-1 and TRBJ2-4, reads EADIYQTPRYLVIGTGKKITLECSQTMGHDKMYWYQQDPGMELHLIHYSYGVNSTEKGDLSSESTVSRIRTEHFPLTLESARPSHTSQYLCASTSGGPPAKNIQYFGAGTRLSVL.

This chain joins TRBV15 and TRBJ1-5, with TRBD1 matching 10 bases. V trimming: 5 bases; J trimming: 6 bases; junction bases outside the gene matches: 4. The CDR3 is 14 residues long. Germline-derived CDR1 and CDR2 are LNHNV and YYDKDF (reference sequence). CDR3 nucleotides: TGTGCCACCAGCTTGGGACAGGGGACTCAGCCCCAGCATTTT. Translated, it gives CATSLGQGTQPQHF.

The genes are TRBV29-1 and TRBJ2-5; 9 nucleotides align to TRBD1. CDR1 SQVTM and CDR2 ANQGSEA come from the germline V gene. With V trimmed by 3 bases and J by 4 bases, 6 bases remained unmatched. There are 14 residues in the CDR3. Written as DNA, the CDR3 is TGCAGCGTTGACGACAGGGGACAGGGAGAGACCCAGTACTTC. Translating gives CSVDDRGQGETQYF. Drawing the rest from reference TRBV29-1 and TRBJ2-5, the complete variable domain is SAVISQKPSRDICQRGTSLTIQCQVDSQVTMMFWYRQQPGQSLTLIATANQGSEATYESGFVIDKFPISRPNLTFSTLTVSNMSPEDSSIYLCSVDDRGQGETQYFGPGTRLLVL.

This clone was seen a single time. This rearrangement joins TRBV7-8 to TRBJ1-5; TRBD1 is a possible D gene (5 bases). Per germline, CDR1 SGHVS and CDR2 FQNEAQ. This CDR3 comprises 15 residues. The V end was cut by 8 bases, the J end by 0 bases, with 14 bases between. CDR3 loop: CASGQGRLSNQPQHF. The CDR3 DNA reads as TGTGCCAGCGGACAAGGTCGTCTTAGCAATCAGCCCCAGCATTTT.

The rearrangement uses TRBV27 and TRBJ2-7; 10 positions match TRBD2. Germline-derived CDR1 and CDR2 are MNHEY and SMNVEV (reference sequence). The V gene end was trimmed by 6 bases and the J gene end by 0 bases; junction bases not matched to a gene: 5. The CDR3 length is 15 residues. The CDR3 coding sequence is TGTGCCAGCAGCAGACTAGCGGGTCACTCCTACGAGCAGTACTTC. As protein: CASSRLAGHSYEQYF.

The chain couples TRBV6-1 to TRBJ1-1; D remains unclear. This CDR3 is built from 15 residues. V shed 5 bases and J shed 4 bases, with 17 bases lying between them. Germline CDR1 and CDR2: MNHNS and SASEGT. The CDR3 protein is CASSPRLLEGTEAFF. Written as DNA, the CDR3 is TGTGCCAGCAGTCCACGCTTACTCGAGGGCACTGAAGCTTTCTTT.

The rearrangement uses TRBV9 and TRBJ2-7, with 7 bases identical to TRBD1. Germline CDR1 and CDR2: SGDLS and YYNGEE. V shed 4 bases, J shed 6 bases, and the junction held 7 bases outside the gene matches. The CDR3 runs 13 residues. CDR3 protein: CASSFGQDSEQYF. CDR3 DNA sequence: TGTGCCAGCAGCTTCGGACAGGATTCCGAGCAGTACTTC.

This chain uses TRBV6-1 with TRBJ2-3; a possible D gene is TRBD1 (6 bases). Germline CDR1 MNHNS, CDR2 SASEGT. The V and J ends lost 3 bases and 2 bases respectively, with 12 bases between them. The CDR3 extends over 15 amino acids. The CDR3 bases are TGTGCCAGCAGTGACGGGCGGACAGACACAGATACGCAGTATTTT. Protein product: CASSDGRTDTDTQYF.

The chain combines TRBV6-1 with TRBJ2-7; 8 bases fit TRBD1. Losses at the gene ends were 6 bases for V and 0 bases for J; bases not matched to a gene: 7. This CDR3 spans 15 amino acids. Germline-derived CDR1 and CDR2 are MNHNS and SASEGT. CDR3 protein: CASSVFTGGSYEQYF. The CDR3 bases are TGTGCCAGCAGCGTGTTCACAGGGGGCTCCTACGAGCAGTACTTC.

The chain couples TRBV5-1 to TRBJ1-1, with a weak D call TRBD1 (6 bases). Germline CDR1 SGHRS, CDR2 YFSETQ. V lost 2 bases and J lost 6, with 11 bases in between. This CDR3 comprises 13 residues. Here the CDR3 reads CASSFTGFPEAFF. The CDR3 nucleotides are TGCGCCAGCAGCTTTACAGGGTTCCCTGAAGCTTTCTTT.

This clone was observed a few times. The chain carries TRBV6-1 and TRBJ1-1; D gene uncertain. The CDR3 length is 12 residues. Trimming took off 7 bases at V and 6 bases at J, with 12 bases between the two ends. Germline V gene sequence: CDR1 MNHNS, CDR2 SASEGT. This CDR3 reads CASIRDFAEAFF. The CDR3 DNA sequence: TGTGCCAGCATTCGGGATTTCGCTGAAGCTTTCTTT.

The V call is TRBV5-1, the J call TRBJ2-2, with TRBD1 identical over 8 bases. This CDR3 region has 15 residues. J lost 7 bases, V lost 4 bases, and 9 bases had no gene match. The germline gives CDR1 SGHRS, CDR2 YFSETQ. For the CDR3, the DNA is TGCGCCAGCAGCAGGCCCGGGACAGGCAGCGGGGAGCTGTTTTTT. Amino acids: CASSRPGTGSGELFF.

The V call is TRBV29-1, the J call TRBJ1-1; D is undetermined. V was cut by 3 bases and J by 4 bases, with 9 bases left in between. CDR1 SQVTM and CDR2 ANQGSEA come from the germline V gene. CDR3 length equals 12 residues. As DNA, the CDR3 is TGCAGCGTTGAGGCAGGAGGCACTGAAGCTTTCTTT. It codes for CSVEAGGTEAFF. The full variable domain, completed using reference TRBV29-1 and TRBJ1-1, is SAVISQKPSRDICQRGTSLTIQCQVDSQVTMMFWYRQQPGQSLTLIATANQGSEATYESGFVIDKFPISRPNLTFSTLTVSNMSPEDSSIYLCSVEAGGTEAFFGQGTRLTVV.

The CDR3 region has the DNA TGCGCCAGCAGTGAGCAGACTAGGGGATCCTACGAGCAGTACTTC. It yields the protein CASSEQTRGSYEQYF. The chain recombines TRBV10-1 with TRBJ2-7; D perhaps matches TRBD2 (6 bases). Germline CDR1 reads WNHNN; CDR2 reads SYGVQD (reference sequence). Trimming took 2 bases from V and 1 from J, leaving 12 bases between them. The CDR3 is 15 amino acids.

The chain employs TRBV10-1 and TRBJ1-1, with D possibly TRBD1 on 5 matching bases. Germline values: CDR1 WNHNN, CDR2 SYGVQD (reference sequence). V was clipped by 0 bases and J by 6 bases, with 11 bases between them. This CDR3 contains 14 residues. The CDR3: CASSESGAVAEAFF. As DNA, the CDR3 is TGCGCCAGCAGTGAGTCAGGGGCTGTCGCTGAAGCTTTCTTT.

This chain joins TRBV28 and TRBJ1-2; 9 bases fit TRBD1. CDR1 is MDHEN, CDR2 SYDVKM, per germline. The CDR3 runs to 14 residues. V dropped 4 bases and J dropped 6; count of bases not matched to a gene: 6. The CDR3 protein is CASSSGTGRHGYTF. CDR3 nucleotide sequence: TGTGCCAGCAGTTCCGGGACAGGGCGCCATGGCTACACCTTC.

V is TRBV6-1 and J is TRBJ1-2; 11 bases line up with TRBD1. The CDR3 has 14 residues. CDR1 is MNHNS and CDR2 is SASEGT in the germline V gene. The junction had 7 bases not matched to a gene; V was cut back by 9 bases and J by 4 bases. CDR3 loop: CASALGTGGYGYTF. CDR3 in DNA: TGTGCCAGTGCCCTCGGGACAGGGGGCTATGGCTACACCTTC.

As regards this clone: The junction shows a germline mismatch at one end, possibly a read error. V gene TRBV4-1 combines with J gene TRBJ2-2; TRBD1 might be the D (5 bases). The germline CDR1 and CDR2 sequences are MGHRA and YSYEKL. The CDR3 has 16 residues. The CDR3 DNA sequence: TGCGCCAGCAGCCAAGGTGACAGCCAGAACGCCGGGGAGCTGTTTTTT. Translating gives CASSQGDSQNAGELFF.